The present T cell receptor beta chain was sequenced within a study of shared clonotypes between healthy human individuals. Assay: immunoSEQ multiplex PCR; the TCRdb copy retains only in-frame clones and omits some. The data contain some 2,100,000 clones, 90% to 95% of them singletons. In the case of this clone: Antigen unknown.

The study, taken as a whole, reports: Some clonotypes were shared by all four sorted-subset donors, while others were not shared. The non-shared ones had lower generation probabilities than the shared ones.

CD45RO-negative cells were positively selected for CCR7, leaving out terminally differentiated effector memory CD45RA+ cells. Each donor was a Caucasian adult residing in Nashville, Tennessee. Germline V lookup: CDR1 GTSNPN, CDR2 SVGIG (reference sequence). The CDR3 has 11 residues. This TCR was recovered from a man between 18 and 35 years old in good health. Some clones in this sample may be carry-over from other donors' samples. The sample comprised naive CD8+ T cells from PBMCs. The V call is TRBV30, the J call TRBJ2-5; maybe TRBD2 (5 bases). The end of the DNA is better explained by TRBJ2-7, so the J call may be wrong. The CDR3: CAWSIGDEQYF. In DNA, the CDR3 is TGTGCCTGGAGTATCGGGGACGAGCAGTACTTC.